This T cell receptor (beta chain) emerged from a study of T cell responses to AZD1222 COVID-19 vaccine. Overall study results and limits: A reported finding is that nearly half of spike-specific TCRs target unmutated variant regions. Spike-specific TCR depth and breadth grew after two AZD1222 doses. In a largely white British group with more females than males, clonal diversity was possibly underestimated.

Turning to this clone: Its antigen is still unknown.

Deletions cut 4 bases from V and 0 bases from J, with 16 bases between. Germline values: CDR1 SGDLS, CDR2 YYNGEE. There are 17 residues in the CDR3. Some clones are missing from TCRdb's copy, which holds only in-frame ones; the method was immunoSEQ multiplex PCR. The table lists 130,000 or so clones, about 82% of them singletons. Source: peripheral blood, taken 28 days after the second dose of the MenACWY control vaccine. The rearrangement uses TRBV9 and TRBJ1-4; a possible D gene is TRBD1 (5 bases). This receptor was taken from an adult who received the MenACWY meningococcal vaccine as a control. The CDR3 DNA reads TGTGCCAGCAGCCCCTATCTCAGGGTTACAACTAATGAAAAACTGTTTTTT. Translated, it gives CASSPYLRVTTNEKLFF.